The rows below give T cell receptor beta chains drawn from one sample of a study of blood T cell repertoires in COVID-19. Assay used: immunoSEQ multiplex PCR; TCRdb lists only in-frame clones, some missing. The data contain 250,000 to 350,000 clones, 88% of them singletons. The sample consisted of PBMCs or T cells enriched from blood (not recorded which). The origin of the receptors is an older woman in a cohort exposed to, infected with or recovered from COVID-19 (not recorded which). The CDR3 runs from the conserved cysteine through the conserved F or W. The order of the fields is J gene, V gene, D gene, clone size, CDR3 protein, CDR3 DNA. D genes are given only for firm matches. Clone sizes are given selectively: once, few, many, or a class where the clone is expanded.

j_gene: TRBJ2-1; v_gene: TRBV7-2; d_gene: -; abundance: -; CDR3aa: CASSLSASWEQFF; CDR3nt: TGTGCCAGCAGCTTATCGGCTAGCTGGGAGCAGTTCTTC
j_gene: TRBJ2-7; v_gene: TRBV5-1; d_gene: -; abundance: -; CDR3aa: CASSLNSFDEQYF; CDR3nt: TGCGCCAGCAGCTTAAACAGCTTTGACGAGCAGTACTTC
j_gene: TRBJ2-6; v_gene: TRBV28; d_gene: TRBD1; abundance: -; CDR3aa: CASSLEGAPGANVLTF; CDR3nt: TGTGCCAGCAGTTTAGAGGGGGCACCTGGGGCCAACGTCCTGACTTTC
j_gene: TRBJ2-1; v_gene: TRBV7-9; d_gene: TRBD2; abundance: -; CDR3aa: CASSEELAGEGNEQFF; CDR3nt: TGTGCCAGCAGCGAAGAGCTAGCGGGAGAAGGAAATGAGCAGTTCTTC
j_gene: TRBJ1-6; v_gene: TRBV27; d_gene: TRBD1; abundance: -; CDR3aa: CASSSTGLSPLHF; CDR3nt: TGTGCCAGCAGTTCGACAGGGCTTTCACCCCTCCACTTT
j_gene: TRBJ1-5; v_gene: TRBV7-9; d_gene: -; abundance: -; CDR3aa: CASSFPDQPQHF; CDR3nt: TGTGCCAGCAGCTTTCCCGATCAGCCCCAGCATTTT
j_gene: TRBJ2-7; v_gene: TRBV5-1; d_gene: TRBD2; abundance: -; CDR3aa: CASSGGLARPSYEQYF; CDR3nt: TGCGCCAGCAGCGGAGGACTAGCGAGACCCTCCTACGAGCAGTACTTC
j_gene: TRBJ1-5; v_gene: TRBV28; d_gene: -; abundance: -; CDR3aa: CASALHLDSADDNQPQHF; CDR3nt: TGTGCCAGCGCGCTCCATTTGGACAGTGCGGATGACAATCAGCCCCAGCATTTT
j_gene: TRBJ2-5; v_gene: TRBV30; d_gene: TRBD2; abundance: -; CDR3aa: CAWSPGLAGPETQYF; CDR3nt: TGTGCCTGGAGTCCGGGACTAGCGGGGCCAGAGACCCAGTACTTC
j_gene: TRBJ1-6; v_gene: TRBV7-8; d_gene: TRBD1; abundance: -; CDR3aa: CASSLGTGLSSPLHF; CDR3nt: TGTGCCAGCAGCTTAGGGACAGGTCTGAGCTCACCCCTCCACTTT
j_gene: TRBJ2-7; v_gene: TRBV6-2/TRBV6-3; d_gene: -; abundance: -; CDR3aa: CASSASATRLYEQYF; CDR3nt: TGTGCCAGCAGCGCTAGCGCCACCCGTCTATACGAGCAGTACTTC
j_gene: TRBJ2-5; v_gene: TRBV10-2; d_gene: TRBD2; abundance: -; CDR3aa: CASSRFIAGSSETQYF; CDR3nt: TGCGCCAGCAGTCGATTTATAGCGGGGTCTTCCGAGACCCAGTACTTC
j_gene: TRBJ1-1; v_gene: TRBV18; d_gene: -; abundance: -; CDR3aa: CASSPGHGGVNEAFF; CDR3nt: TGTGCCAGCTCACCAGGACACGGGGGTGTTAATGAAGCTTTCTTT
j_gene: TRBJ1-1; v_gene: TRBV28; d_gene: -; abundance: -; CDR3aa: CASSLKSKRARGTEAFF; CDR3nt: TGTGCCAGCAGTTTGAAAAGTAAGAGGGCGCGGGGCACTGAAGCTTTCTTT
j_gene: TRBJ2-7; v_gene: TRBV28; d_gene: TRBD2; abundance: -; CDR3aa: CASSTPGGRAYEQYF; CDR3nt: TGTGCCAGCAGTACCCCGGGAGGGAGGGCCTACGAGCAGTACTTC
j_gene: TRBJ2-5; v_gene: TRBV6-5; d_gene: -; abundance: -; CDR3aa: CASKELQRETQYF; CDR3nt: TGTGCCAGCAAAGAGTTGCAGAGGGAGACCCAGTACTTC
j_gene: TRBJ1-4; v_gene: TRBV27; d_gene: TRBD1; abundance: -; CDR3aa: CASSLEGAWGEKLFF; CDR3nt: TGTGCCAGCAGTTTGGAGGGGGCTTGGGGTGAAAAACTGTTTTTT
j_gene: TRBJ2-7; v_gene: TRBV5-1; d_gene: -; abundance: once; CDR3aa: CASSYAGEQYF; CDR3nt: TGCGCCAGCAGTTATGCAGGCGAGCAGTACTTC
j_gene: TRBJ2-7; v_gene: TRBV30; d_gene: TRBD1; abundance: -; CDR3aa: CAWSAATGVFGQYF; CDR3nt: TGTGCCTGGAGTGCGGCGACAGGGGTTTTCGGGCAGTACTTC
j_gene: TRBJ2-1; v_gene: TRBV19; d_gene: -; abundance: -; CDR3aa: CASSIRFSYNEQFF; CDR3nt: TGTGCCAGTAGTATCAGGTTCTCCTACAATGAGCAGTTCTTC
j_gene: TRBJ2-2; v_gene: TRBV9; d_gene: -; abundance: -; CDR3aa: CASSVELNGGELFF; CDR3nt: TGTGCCAGCAGCGTAGAACTAAACGGCGGGGAGCTGTTTTTT
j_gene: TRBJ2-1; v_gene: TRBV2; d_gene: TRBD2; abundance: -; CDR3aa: CASRGLAGEGEQFF; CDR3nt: TGTGCCAGCCGGGGACTAGCGGGAGAAGGTGAGCAGTTCTTC
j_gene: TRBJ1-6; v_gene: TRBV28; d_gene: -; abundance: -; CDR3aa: CASSPVGGLGSPLHF; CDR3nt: TGTGCCAGCAGCCCTGTGGGGGGGTTGGGATCACCCCTCCACTTT
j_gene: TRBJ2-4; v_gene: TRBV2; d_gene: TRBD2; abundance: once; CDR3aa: CASSAGLDRNIQYF; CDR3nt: TGTGCCAGCAGTGCGGGACTAGACCGAAACATTCAGTACTTC
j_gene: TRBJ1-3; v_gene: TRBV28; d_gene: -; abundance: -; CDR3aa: CASSPTHVSLETLFTSGNTIYF; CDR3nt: TGTGCCAGCAGCCCGACACACGTTTCTCTGGAAACACTCTTTACCTCTGGAAACACCATATATTTT
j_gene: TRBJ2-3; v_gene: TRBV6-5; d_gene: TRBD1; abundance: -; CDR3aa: CASRRRGQEGTQYF; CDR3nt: TGTGCCAGCAGGCGAAGGGGGCAAGAAGGTACGCAGTATTTT
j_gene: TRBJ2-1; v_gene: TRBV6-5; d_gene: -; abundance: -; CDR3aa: CASSRRLGSEQFF; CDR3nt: TGTGCCAGCAGCCGTAGACTAGGAAGTGAGCAGTTCTTC
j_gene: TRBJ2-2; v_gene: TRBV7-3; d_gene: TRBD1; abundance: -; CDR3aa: CASSLTGAGGRTGELFF; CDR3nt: TGTGCCAGCAGCTTAACCGGGGCAGGGGGCAGGACCGGGGAGCTGTTTTTT
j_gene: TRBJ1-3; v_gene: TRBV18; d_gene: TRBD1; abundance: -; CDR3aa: CASSPPDRVSGNTIYF; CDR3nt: TGTGCCAGCTCACCTCCAGACAGGGTCTCTGGAAACACCATATATTTT
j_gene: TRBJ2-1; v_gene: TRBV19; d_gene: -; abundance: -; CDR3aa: CASALDLRGEQFF; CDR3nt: TGTGCCAGCGCCCTGGACCTCAGGGGTGAGCAGTTCTTC
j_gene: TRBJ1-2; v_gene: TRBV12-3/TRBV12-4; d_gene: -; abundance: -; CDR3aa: CASSLGGLGGYTF; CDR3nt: TGTGCCAGCAGCTTAGGGGGGCTTGGTGGCTACACCTTC
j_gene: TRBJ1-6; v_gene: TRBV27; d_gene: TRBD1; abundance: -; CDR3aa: CASLTRQGASNSPLHF; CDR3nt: TGTGCCAGCCTGACGCGGCAGGGGGCTTCTAATTCACCCCTCCACTTT
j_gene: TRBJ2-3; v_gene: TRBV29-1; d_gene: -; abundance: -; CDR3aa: CSAEVGVSADTQYF; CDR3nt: TGCAGCGCCGAGGTGGGTGTGTCAGCAGATACGCAGTATTTT
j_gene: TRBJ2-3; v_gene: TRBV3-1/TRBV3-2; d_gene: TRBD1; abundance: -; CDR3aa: CASSPRDRGTDTQYF; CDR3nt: TGTGCCAGCAGCCCCCGGGACAGGGGGACAGATACGCAGTATTTT
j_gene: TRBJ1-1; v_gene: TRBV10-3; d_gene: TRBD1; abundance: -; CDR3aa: CAISRQGPGTEAFF; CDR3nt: TGTGCCATCAGCAGACAGGGGCCGGGCACTGAAGCTTTCTTT
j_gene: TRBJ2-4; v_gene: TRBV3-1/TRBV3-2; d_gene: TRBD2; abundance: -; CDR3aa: CASSQLAGNIQYF; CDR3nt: TGTGCCAGCAGCCAACTAGCGGGGAACATTCAGTACTTC
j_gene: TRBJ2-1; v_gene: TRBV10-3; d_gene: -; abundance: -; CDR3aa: CAIYSPSYNEQFF; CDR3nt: TGTGCCATTTACAGCCCCTCCTACAATGAGCAGTTCTTC